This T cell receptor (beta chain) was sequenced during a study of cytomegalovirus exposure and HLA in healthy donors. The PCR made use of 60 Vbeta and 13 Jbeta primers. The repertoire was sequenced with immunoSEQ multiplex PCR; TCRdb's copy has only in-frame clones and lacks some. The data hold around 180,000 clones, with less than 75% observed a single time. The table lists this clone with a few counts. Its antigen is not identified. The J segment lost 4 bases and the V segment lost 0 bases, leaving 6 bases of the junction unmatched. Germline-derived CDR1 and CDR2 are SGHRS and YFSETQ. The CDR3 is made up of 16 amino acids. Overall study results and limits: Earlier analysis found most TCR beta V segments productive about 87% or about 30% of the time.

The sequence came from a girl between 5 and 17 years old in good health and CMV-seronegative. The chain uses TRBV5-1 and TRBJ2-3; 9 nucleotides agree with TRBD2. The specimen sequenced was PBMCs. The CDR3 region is CASSLARLAGPDTQYF. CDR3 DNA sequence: TGCGCCAGCAGCTTGGCCAGGCTAGCGGGGCCAGATACGCAGTATTTT.